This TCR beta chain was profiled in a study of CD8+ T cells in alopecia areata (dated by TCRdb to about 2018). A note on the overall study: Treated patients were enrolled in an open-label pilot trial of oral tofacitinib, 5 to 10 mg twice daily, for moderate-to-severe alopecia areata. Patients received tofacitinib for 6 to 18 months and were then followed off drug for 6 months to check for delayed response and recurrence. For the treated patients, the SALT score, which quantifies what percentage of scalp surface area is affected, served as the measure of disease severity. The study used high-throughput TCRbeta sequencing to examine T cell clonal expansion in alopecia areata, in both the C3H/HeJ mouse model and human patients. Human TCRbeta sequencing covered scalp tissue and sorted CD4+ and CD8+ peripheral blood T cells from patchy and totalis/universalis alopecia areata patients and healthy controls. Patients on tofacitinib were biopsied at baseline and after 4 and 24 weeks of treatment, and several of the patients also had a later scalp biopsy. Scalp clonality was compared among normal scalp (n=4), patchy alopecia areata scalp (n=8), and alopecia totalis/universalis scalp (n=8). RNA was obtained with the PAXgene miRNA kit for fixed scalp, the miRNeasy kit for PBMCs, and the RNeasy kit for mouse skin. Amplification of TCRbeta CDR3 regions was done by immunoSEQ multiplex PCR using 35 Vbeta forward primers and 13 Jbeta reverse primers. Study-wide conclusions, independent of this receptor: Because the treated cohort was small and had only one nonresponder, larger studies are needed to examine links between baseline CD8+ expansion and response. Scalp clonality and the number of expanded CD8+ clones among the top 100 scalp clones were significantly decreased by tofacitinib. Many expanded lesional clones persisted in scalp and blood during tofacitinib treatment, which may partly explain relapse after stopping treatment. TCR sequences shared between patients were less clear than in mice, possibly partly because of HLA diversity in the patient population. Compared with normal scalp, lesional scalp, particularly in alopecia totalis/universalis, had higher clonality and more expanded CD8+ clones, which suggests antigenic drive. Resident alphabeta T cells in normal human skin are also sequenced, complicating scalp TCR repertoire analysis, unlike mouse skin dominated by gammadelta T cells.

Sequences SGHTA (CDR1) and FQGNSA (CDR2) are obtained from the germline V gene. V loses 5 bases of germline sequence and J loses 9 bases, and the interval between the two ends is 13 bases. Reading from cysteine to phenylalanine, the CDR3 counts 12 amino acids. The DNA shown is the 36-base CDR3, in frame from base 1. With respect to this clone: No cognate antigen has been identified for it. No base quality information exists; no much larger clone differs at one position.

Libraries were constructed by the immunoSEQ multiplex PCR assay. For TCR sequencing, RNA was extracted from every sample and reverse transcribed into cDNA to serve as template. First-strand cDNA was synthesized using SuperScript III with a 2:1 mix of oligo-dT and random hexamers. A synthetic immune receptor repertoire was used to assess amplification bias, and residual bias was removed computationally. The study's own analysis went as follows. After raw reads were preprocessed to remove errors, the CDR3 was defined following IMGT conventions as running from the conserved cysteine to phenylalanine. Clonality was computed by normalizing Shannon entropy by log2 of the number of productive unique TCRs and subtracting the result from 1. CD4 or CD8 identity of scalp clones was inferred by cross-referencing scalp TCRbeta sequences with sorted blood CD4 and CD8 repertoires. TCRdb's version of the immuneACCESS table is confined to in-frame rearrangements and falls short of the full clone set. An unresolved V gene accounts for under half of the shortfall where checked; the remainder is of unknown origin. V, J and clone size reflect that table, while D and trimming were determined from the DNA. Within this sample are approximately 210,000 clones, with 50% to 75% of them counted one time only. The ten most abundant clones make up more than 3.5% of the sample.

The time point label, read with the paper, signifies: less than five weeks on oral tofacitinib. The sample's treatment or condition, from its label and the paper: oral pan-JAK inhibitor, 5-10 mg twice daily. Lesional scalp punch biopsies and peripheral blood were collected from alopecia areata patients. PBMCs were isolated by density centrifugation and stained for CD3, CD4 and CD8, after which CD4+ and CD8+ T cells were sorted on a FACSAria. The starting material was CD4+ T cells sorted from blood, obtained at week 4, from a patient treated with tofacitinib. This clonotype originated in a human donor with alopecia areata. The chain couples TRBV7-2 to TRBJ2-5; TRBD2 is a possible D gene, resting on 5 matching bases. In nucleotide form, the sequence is TGTGCCAGCAGCAATAGCGTGGTGTCCCAGTACTTC. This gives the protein CASSNSVVSQYF.